Below are 22 T cell receptor beta chains sequenced from a single sample in a study of cytomegalovirus exposure and HLA in healthy donors (TCRdb year 2017). Library prep was done by the immunoSEQ multiplex PCR assay. TCRdb took over this immuneACCESS table, retaining in-frame rearrangements with V and J assigned. Such tables are incomplete; in checked studies, under half of the missing clones stem from an unresolved V gene, and the remainder is unexplained. Counted in this sample were about 66,000 clones; around 97% of them appeared once. Clones ranked in the top ten supply about 1.5% of the sample. The sample consisted of PBMCs. The receptors come from a woman between 18 and 30 years old in good health and CMV-seropositive.

This chain's CDR3 is CASSEQSLAKNIQYF. CDR3 in DNA: TGTGCCAGCAGTGAACAGTCACTAGCCAAAAACATTCAGTACTTC. The chain carries TRBV28 and TRBJ2-4; no clear D gene. Per germline, CDR1 MDHEN and CDR2 SYDVKM. V lost 5 bases and J lost 0, with 11 bases in between. The CDR3 length is 15 residues. Drawing the rest from reference TRBV28 and TRBJ2-4, the complete variable domain is DVKVTQSSRYLVKRTGEKVFLECVQDMDHENMFWYRQDPGLGLRLIYFSYDVKMKEKGDIPEGYSVSREKKERFSLILESASTNQTSMYLCASSEQSLAKNIQYFGAGTRLSVL.

In DNA, the CDR3 is TGTGCCAGCAGCCCCTATAACTATGGCTACACCTTC. This codes for CASSPYNYGYTF. The J gene is TRBJ1-2, the V gene TRBV28; D not resolved. This CDR3 spans 12 amino acids. Trimming left V 6 bases short and J 1 base short, with 6 bases between. Germline V lookup: CDR1 MDHEN, CDR2 SYDVKM.

The chain joins TRBV28 to TRBJ2-1, with TRBD2 matching 8 bases. The junction had 8 bases not matched to a gene; V was cut back by 5 bases and J by 5 bases. Per germline, CDR1 MDHEN and CDR2 SYDVKM. The CDR3 runs 15 residues. CDR3 nucleotides: TGTGCCAGCAGTGTGTTAGCGGGACTGGACAATGAGCAGTTCTTC. Translation gives CASSVLAGLDNEQFF.

J is TRBJ2-1 and V is TRBV5-6, with TRBD2 matching 8 bases. CDR1 and CDR2 from the germline V gene are SGHDT and YYEEEE. With V trimmed by 3 bases and J by 4 bases, 12 bases remained unmatched. The CDR3 has 17 residues. CDR3 region: CASSSLSGTGTYNEQFF. The CDR3, as DNA: TGTGCCAGCAGCTCGCTTAGCGGGACTGGAACTTACAATGAGCAGTTCTTC. Filled out from reference TRBV5-6 and TRBJ2-1, the complete variable domain reads DAGVTQSPTHLIKTRGQQVTLRCSPKSGHDTVSWYQQALGQGPQFIFQYYEEEERQRGNFPDRFSGHQFPNYSSELNVNALLLGDSALYLCASSSLSGTGTYNEQFFGPGTRLTVL.

The chain is built from TRBV19 and TRBJ1-1; tentative D call: TRBD1 (6 bases). The CDR3 extends over 14 amino acids. Trimming cost V 8 bases and J 0 bases, with 13 bases left between them. CDR1 is LNHDA and CDR2 is SQIVND in the germline V gene (reference sequence). The CDR3 bases are TGTGCCAGTTCTCTAACAGGGATGAACACTGAAGCTTTCTTT. The encoded protein is CASSLTGMNTEAFF.

The V call is TRBV11-2, the J call TRBJ2-7; possible D gene TRBD2, 5 bases. The germline V and J ends were trimmed by 2 bases and 5 bases, with 19 bases remaining between them. There are 16 residues in the CDR3. Germline CDR1 reads SGHAT; CDR2 reads FQNNGV. The CDR3 nucleotides read TGTGCCAGCAGCTTAAGTCAGTGGCGAGGGCTCGACGAGCAGTACTTC. It translates to CASSLSQWRGLDEQYF.

The chain uses TRBV28 and TRBJ1-1; TRBD1 agrees at 8 bases. The germline CDR1 and CDR2 sequences are MDHEN and SYDVKM. The trim removed 2 bases at V and 13 bases at J, leaving 12 bases unmatched. The CDR3 loop spans 14 amino acids. The CDR3 region has the DNA TGTGCCAGCAGTTTAGAATGGTCAGGGGGCCGGGGTTTCTTT. Residues: CASSLEWSGGRGFF.

Comments on this clone: A read error may account for a junction end that differs from germline. The genes are TRBV6-1 and TRBJ1-5, with 12 nucleotides matching TRBD1. The CDR3 has 16 amino acids. Germline values: CDR1 MNHNS, CDR2 SASEGT. CDR3 in amino acids: CASREAGTGGRGPQHF. The CDR3 bases are TGTGCCAGCAGAGAAGCCGGGACAGGGGGCCGGGGGCCCCAGCATTTT.

The chain carries TRBV6-1 and TRBJ1-2; D possibly corresponds to TRBD1 (6 bases). CDR1 is MNHNS, CDR2 SASEGT, per germline. V was trimmed by 10 bases and J by 4 bases, leaving 13 bases between them. CDR3 length equals 12 residues. CDR3: CAILNRVYGYTF. CDR3 bases: TGTGCCATCCTAAACAGGGTCTATGGCTACACCTTC.

The V call is TRBV12-5, the J call TRBJ2-7; 8 positions match TRBD1. The CDR3 is 15 amino acids. Losses at the gene ends were 1 base for V and 5 bases for J; bases not matched to a gene: 7. Germline V gene lookup returns CDR1 LGHNT and CDR2 FRNRAP. CDR3 loop: CASGLDTGGGDEQYF. DNA of the CDR3: TGTGCTAGTGGTTTGGATACAGGGGGTGGCGACGAGCAGTACTTC.

This sequence joins TRBV30 and TRBJ2-4; 7 bases match TRBD1. Per germline, CDR1 GTSNPN and CDR2 SVGIG (reference sequence). The CDR3 runs 17 residues. Trimming removed 5 bases from V and 0 bases from J; junction bases left unmatched: 13. CDR3 DNA sequence: TGTGCCTGGTCCAACATGGGGACAGTACAAGCCAAAAACATTCAGTACTTC. Its protein product is CAWSNMGTVQAKNIQYF.

V and J are TRBV5-4 and TRBJ2-7; TRBD2 might be the D (6 bases). Trimming left V 5 bases short and J 2 bases short, with 23 bases between. Germline CDR1 reads SGHNT; CDR2 reads YYREEE (reference sequence). This CDR3 contains 17 residues. CDR3 residues: CASSKDQPGLVTYEQYF. CDR3 nucleotides: TGTGCCAGCAGTAAGGACCAACCGGGACTCGTTACCTACGAGCAGTACTTC.

The genes are TRBV5-1 and TRBJ2-2; 7 nucleotides match TRBD1. CDR1 is SGHRS and CDR2 is YFSETQ in the germline V gene. V gave up 3 bases and J gave up 4 bases; unmatched junction bases: 3. The CDR3 loop spans 14 amino acids. The CDR3 loop reads CASSSGTVTGELFF. The CDR3 DNA reads as TGCGCCAGCAGCTCCGGGACAGTCACCGGGGAGCTGTTTTTT.

The gene calls are TRBV5-6 and TRBJ2-2; a weak D match, TRBD1 (5 bases). Looked up from germline, CDR1 is SGHDT and CDR2 is YYEEEE. Trimming took 0 bases from V and 4 from J, leaving 13 bases between them. The CDR3 loop spans 16 amino acids. The CDR3 spells CASSLGPGRSTGELFF. DNA of the CDR3: TGTGCCAGCAGCTTGGGTCCAGGGCGGAGCACCGGGGAGCTGTTTTTT.

The chain carries TRBV7-9 and TRBJ2-1, with TRBD2 matching over 11 bases. Germline assignment: CDR1 SEHNR and CDR2 FQNEAQ (reference sequence). With V trimmed by 1 base and J by 6 bases, 2 bases remained unmatched. The CDR3 runs to 15 residues. CDR3 residues: CASSLGLAGPNEQFF. CDR3 DNA sequence: TGTGCCAGCAGCTTAGGACTAGCGGGACCCAATGAGCAGTTCTTC.

The CDR3 loop reads CASSVGTSGILSYNEQFF. CDR3 DNA: TGTGCCAGCAGCGTCGGGACTAGCGGGATACTCTCCTACAATGAGCAGTTCTTC. The chain links TRBV7-3 to TRBJ2-1; 13 bases agree with TRBD2. Germline V lookup: CDR1 SGHTA, CDR2 FQGTGA. The CDR3 extends over 18 amino acids. The ends lost 5 bases at V and 0 bases at J; junction bases unmatched: 7.

The rearrangement joins TRBV28 to TRBJ2-1; the match to TRBD2 covers 15 bases. The V segment lost 2 bases and the J segment 10 bases; nucleotides outside the gene matches: 15. This CDR3 is 19 amino acids long. Germline CDR1 is MDHEN and CDR2 is SYDVKM. The DNA of the CDR3 is TGTGCCAGCAGTTTAGGGACTAGCGGGGGGAGTCTGCCAACAAAGGAGCAGTTCTTC. This encodes CASSLGTSGGSLPTKEQFF.

The chain carries TRBV28 and TRBJ1-2; D uncertain. Germline V gene data show CDR1 as MDHEN and CDR2 as SYDVKM. This CDR3 has 14 residues. V was trimmed by 4 bases and J by 0 bases, leaving 9 bases between them. The CDR3 spells CASSSGATNYGYTF. Here the CDR3 DNA reads TGTGCCAGCAGTTCAGGCGCAACTAACTATGGCTACACCTTC.

The chain joins TRBV7-8 to TRBJ2-7; possibly TRBD2 for D (7 bases). The germline V gene has CDR1 SGHVS and CDR2 FQNEAQ. Trimming took off 1 base at V and 7 bases at J, with 20 bases between the two ends. The CDR3 has 16 amino acids. CDR3 sequence (DNA): TGTGCCAGCAGCTTAGATGAGGGGGGGGTGACATGGGAGCAGTACTTC. Its protein is CASSLDEGGVTWEQYF. The entire variable domain, with the rest obtained from reference TRBV7-8 and TRBJ2-7, is as follows: GAGVSQSPRYKVAKRGQDVALRCDPISGHVSLFWYQQALGQGPEFLTYFQNEAQLDKSGLPSDRFFAERPEGSVSTLKIQRTQQEDSAVYLCASSLDEGGVTWEQYFGPGTRLTVT.

This chain links TRBV30 with TRBJ2-7; 8 nucleotides match TRBD2. V gave up 7 bases and J gave up 1 base; unmatched junction bases: 6. CDR1 GTSNPN and CDR2 SVGIG come from the germline V gene (reference sequence). The CDR3 loop spans 13 amino acids. Here the CDR3 reads CASTGGASYEQYF. In DNA, the CDR3 is TGTGCCTCCACGGGGGGGGCTTCCTACGAGCAGTACTTC.

The chain has TRBV5-4 and TRBJ1-3, with D unresolved. The germline CDR1 and CDR2 sequences are SGHNT and YYREEE (reference sequence). CDR3 length: 15 residues. V dropped 0 bases and J dropped 0 bases, with 7 bases sitting between them. CDR3: CASSLDSRSGNTIYF. Written as DNA, the CDR3 is TGTGCCAGCAGCTTGGACAGTCGCTCTGGAAACACCATATATTTT.

V and J are TRBV7-9 and TRBJ1-1; the D is unclear. Trimming removed 2 bases from V and 3 bases from J, with 16 bases in between. The CDR3 totals 16 residues. Germline V lookup: CDR1 SEHNR, CDR2 FQNEAQ (reference sequence). The CDR3 spells CASSLPVGLSDTEAFF. Written as DNA, the CDR3 is TGTGCCAGCAGCTTACCCGTCGGTCTCTCGGACACTGAAGCTTTCTTT.